These T cell receptor beta chains were read from a single sample in a study of tumor and adjacent non-tumor tissue in lung cancer. One entry per CDR3 protein, called by TCRdb with MiXCR from the multiplex PCR reads. The sample comprises 77,000 or so distinct CDR3 sequences, approximately 82% of which are singletons, and around 43% rests with the top ten. Sequenced: distant non-tumor lung tissue. These receptors came from a man between 65 and 79 years old with non-small cell lung cancer. The CDR3 runs from the conserved cysteine through the conserved F or W. Fields, in order: J gene, D gene, V gene, clone size, CDR3 protein, CDR3 DNA. D genes are given only for firm matches. Clone size is shown for a subset of rows, as once, few, many or a class of expanded clone.

TRBJ2-5	TRBD2	TRBV6-6	-	CVSSYSRGGRRKTQYF	TGTGTCAGCAGTTACTCGAGGGGCGGGAGAAGGAAGACCCAGTACTTC
TRBJ1-5	-	TRBV28	-	CASRGTWEDNQSQHF	TGTGCCAGCAGGGGGACATGGGAGGACAATCAGTCCCAGCATTTT
TRBJ2-7	TRBD2	TRBV20-1	-	CSVTVGLAGTYERYF	TGCAGTGTTACAGTAGGACTAGCGGGGACCTACGAGCGGTACTTC
TRBJ2-7	-	TRBV11-2	-	CASSEDSISYEQYF	TGTGCCAGCAGCGAGGACAGCATAAGCTATGAGCAGTACTTC
TRBJ1-5	-	TRBV11-3	-	CTSSFACNQPLQF	TGTACCAGCAGCTTCGCGTGCAATCAGCCCCTGCAATTT
TRBJ2-7	-	TRBV29-1	-	CSVERVGSIYEQYF	TGCAGCGTTGAAAGGGTGGGATCGATCTACGAGCAGTACTTC
TRBJ2-7	-	TRBV4-1	-	CASSWTLAGEGDEKYF	TGCGCCAGCAGCTGGACACTAGCAGGAGAGGGGGACGAGAAGTACTTC
TRBJ2-2	TRBD2	TRBV12-3/TRBV12-4	-	CASKGGGTPDTGELFF	TGTGCCAGCAAGGGCGGGGGAACGCCGGACACCGGGGAGCTGTTTTTT
TRBJ2-6	-	TRBV20-1	-	CSASRGGREVSGANVLTF	TGCAGTGCTAGCAGGGGGGGCAGGGAAGTCTCTGGGGCCAACGTCCTGACTTTC
TRBJ1-2	TRBD1	TRBV12-3/TRBV12-4	-	CASSQTGNYGYTF	TGTGCCAGCAGTCAGACAGGGAACTATGGCTACACCTTC
TRBJ2-2	-	TRBV12-3/TRBV12-4	-	CASSHQHGNVGELFF	TGTGCCAGCAGTCACCAACATGGGAACGTGGGGGAGCTGTTTTTT
TRBJ1-2	-	TRBV29-1	many	CSVVHYQSSGEHGYTF	TGCAGCGTTGTCCACTATCAATCCTCGGGAGAACATGGCTACACCTTC
TRBJ1-3	TRBD1	TRBV12-3/TRBV12-4	once	CTSSRPGTGIGSGKIIYF	TGTACCAGCAGTCGTCCCGGGACAGGGATCGGCTCTGGAAAAATCATATATTTT
TRBJ1-1	-	TRBV20-1	few	CSAQRRGQLPLNTEAFF	TGCAGTGCCCAACGGCGAGGACAGCTTCCCTTGAACACTGAAGCTTTCTTT
TRBJ1-2	-	TRBV4-1	-	CASSQERYLDVYTF	TGCGCCAGCAGCCAAGAGAGGTATCTTGATGTCTACACCTTC
TRBJ2-7	-	TRBV6-5	-	CVSSYGHGGYAFYEQYF	TGTGTCAGCAGTTACGGGCATGGCGGATATGCGTTCTACGAGCAGTACTTC
TRBJ2-7	-	TRBV6-5	-	CASRQAANHPYEQYF	TGTGCCAGCAGACAGGCGGCAAATCATCCCTACGAGCAGTATTTC
TRBJ2-3	-	TRBV12-3/TRBV12-4	-	CASSFRGGTDTLYF	TGTGCCAGCAGTTTCCGCGGGGGCACAGATACGCTGTATTTT
TRBJ1-6	-	TRBV6-2/TRBV6-3	-	CASSPADKEKSPLHF	TGTGCCAGCAGCCCGGCGGATAAAGAGAAATCACCCCTCCACTTT
TRBJ2-5	TRBD2	TRBV12-3/TRBV12-4	-	CAGRGPAGVVETQYF	TGTGCCGGCAGAGGGCCAGCGGGAGTGGTGGAGACCCAGTACTTC
TRBJ2-1	TRBD2	TRBV10-3	-	CAIGREINERLF	TGTGCCATCGGGCGGGAGATCAATGAGCGGTTATTC
TRBJ2-2	-	TRBV6-2/TRBV6-3	-	CASSFLDRRTGELFF	TGTGCCAGCAGTTTCCTGGACAGACGTACCGGGGAGCTGTTTTTT
TRBJ1-1	-	TRBV29-1	-	CSGGIGITEAFF	TGCAGCGGAGGGATAGGAATCACTGAAGCTTTCTTT
TRBJ2-3	-	TRBV11-2	-	CASSLGSSPSTDMQYF	TGTGCCAGCAGCTTAGGTTCGAGCCCTAGCACAGACATGCAGTATTTT
TRBJ1-2	-	TRBV29-1	-	CSVLRADSNTF	TGCAGCGTTCTGCGGGCGGATAGCAACACCTTC
TRBJ2-5	-	TRBV29-1	-	CSVCGNQETLYF	TGCAGCGTTTGCGGGAACCAAGAGACCCTGTACTTC
TRBJ2-1	-	TRBV29-1	-	CSTVGRGTNNEQSF	-
TRBJ1-5	TRBD1	TRBV6-1	-	CVSSEETGGIQPQNF	TGTGTCAGCAGTGAAGAGACAGGGGGCATTCAGCCCCAGAATTTT
TRBJ2-3	-	TRBV11-2	-	CTSSLYRGPDTQYF	TGTACCAGCAGCTTATATCGGGGGCCGGATACGCAGTATTTT
TRBJ2-2	TRBD2	TRBV20-1	few	CSATPGGSLGPGGSTGELFF	TGCAGTGCTACCCCCGGCGGGAGCTTGGGACCAGGAGGTAGTACGGGGGAGCTGTTTTTT
TRBJ2-5	-	TRBV29-1	few	CCVADRFLETQYF	TGCTGCGTGGCAGACAGGTTCCTAGAGACCCAGTACTTC
TRBJ1-5	-	TRBV14	-	CVSSPGGGGERQPQHF	TGTGTCAGCAGCCCCGGGGGTGGCGGGGAAAGACAGCCCCAGCATTTT
TRBJ1-1	TRBD1	TRBV12-3/TRBV12-4	-	CTSNRQGSWSRRTVAFF	TGTACCAGCAATCGACAGGGAAGTTGGTCCAGGCGCACTGTAGCTTTCTTT
TRBJ2-7	-	TRBV11-2	-	CTSSPGRTERYF	TGTACCAGCAGCCCGGGTAGGACAGAGCGGTACTTC
TRBJ1-1	-	TRBV11-2	-	CARATVDEVFF	TGTGCCAGGGCCACAGTGGACGAAGTTTTCTTT
TRBJ2-3	-	TRBV6-1	many	CDSSESSFKQYF	TGTGACAGCAGTGAATCCAGTTTTAAGCAGTATTTT
TRBJ2-1	-	TRBV6-1	-	CAISGIGELDEQFF	TGTGCCATCAGTGGGATAGGGGAATTGGATGAACAGTTCTTC
TRBJ2-6	-	TRBV6-1	-	CASREEAGANVLTF	TGTGCCAGCAGAGAGGAGGCTGGGGCCAACGTCCTGACTTTC
TRBJ2-2	TRBD1	TRBV12-3/TRBV12-4	-	CACSPRTGVEGELFF	TGTGCCTGCAGCCCTAGGACAGGAGTTGAAGGGGAGCTGTTTTTT
TRBJ2-7	TRBD2	TRBV10-3	-	CAIMGLAEYEQYF	TGTGCCATCATGGGACTAGCGGAATACGAGCAGTACTTC
TRBJ2-7	-	TRBV5-6	-	CTSSRDDYEQYF	TGTACCAGCAGCCGTGACGACTACGAGCAGTACTTC
TRBJ2-2	TRBD1	TRBV7-8	many	CASSPGTVNTGELFF	TGTGCCAGCAGCCCTGGGACAGTGAACACCGGGGAGCTGTTTTTT
TRBJ1-1	-	TRBV24-1	-	CSTSGYRNTESFF	TGTTCCACCAGTGGTTACAGAAACACTGAATCTTTCTTT
TRBJ1-1	TRBD1	TRBV6-2/TRBV6-3	-	CNSSTRQGTNTEAIF	TGTAACAGCAGTACGAGACAGGGGACGAACACTGAAGCTATCTTT
TRBJ1-2	TRBD1	TRBV6-2/TRBV6-3	-	CASSQGQHYDYTF	TGTGCCAGCAGTCAGGGACAGCACTATGACTACACCTTC
TRBJ2-2	TRBD1	TRBV11-3	-	CASSAYRGDGELFF	TGTGCCAGCAGCGCTTACAGGGGAGACGGGGAGCTGTTTTTT
TRBJ1-2	-	TRBV11-2	-	CVSSPLGENGYTF	TGTGTCAGCAGCCCACTAGGGGAAAATGGCTACACCTTC
TRBJ1-5	-	TRBV10-2	few	CATKGGSQPQHF	TGCGCCACCAAAGGGGGGAGTCAGCCCCAGCATTTT
TRBJ1-1	TRBD1	TRBV12-3/TRBV12-4	once	CGSSSRQGAGSGTETFF	TGTGGCAGCAGTTCCCGACAGGGGGCGGGTTCGGGCACTGAAACTTTCTTT
TRBJ2-2	-	TRBV13	many	CASSRGPGELFF	TGTGCCAGCAGCAGAGGTCCCGGGGAGCTGTTTTTT
TRBJ2-7	TRBD2	TRBV20-1	-	CSVREGRAGTCEQYF	TGCAGTGTTAGAGAGGGACGAGCGGGGACCTGCGAGCAGTACTTC
TRBJ2-5	TRBD1	TRBV6-1	-	CASSRTGEATQYF	TGTGCCAGCAGTCGGACAGGGGAAGCGACCCAATACTTC
TRBJ1-2	TRBD1	TRBV12-5	many	CASGLVQGYGYTF	TGTGCTAGTGGTTTGGTACAGGGGTATGGCTACACCTTC
TRBJ1-3	-	TRBV11-2	-	CASSLVGLWDTIYF	TGTGCCAGCAGCTTAGTGGGACTCTGGGACACCATATATTTT
TRBJ2-3	-	TRBV11-3	-	CASRLSQSGQRLQYF	TGTGCCAGCCGCTTATCCCAATCCGGACAACGGCTGCAGTATTTT
TRBJ2-1	-	TRBV11-2	-	CAISLQGVANEQLF	TGTGCCATTAGCTTACAGGGAGTAGCCAATGAGCAGTTATTC
TRBJ2-7	-	TRBV11-2	-	CASSLDRGGQYEQYF	TGTGCCAGCAGCTTAGATCGTGGGGGCCAGTACGAGCAGTACTTC
TRBJ2-3	-	TRBV7-8	many	CASSLRAFGTSVDTQYF	TGTGCCAGCAGCTTAAGGGCTTTCGGGACAAGCGTGGATACGCAGTATTTT
TRBJ2-5	-	TRBV29-1	many	CSVEEETQYF	TGCAGCGTTGAAGAAGAGACCCAGTACTTC
TRBJ2-2	TRBD2	TRBV10-3	few	CAISPSAGVDTGELFF	TGTGCCATTAGTCCCTCCGCGGGGGTAGACACCGGGGAGCTGTTTTTT